Reported below is one T cell receptor beta chain. These data are taken from a study of blood T cell repertoires in COVID-19. Study-wide context: COVID-19 samples, acute and convalescent, were from the United States, Italy and Spain. PBMCs, B-cell-depleted T cells, or T cells were the source of the cDNA or gDNA that made up the material.

How the authors handled the data: Estimation of nucleated cell counts was performed using reference gene primer amplification. Profiling relied on immunoSEQ multiplex PCR, and the TCRdb table lists in-frame clones only, not all of them. Clone size and the V and J calls come from that table; the DNA yielded D and trimming. The data show 50,000 to 60,000 clones, with less than 90% seen just once and about 25% held by the top ten. The CDR3 covers 15 residues. The germline V gene encodes CDR1 MDHEN and CDR2 SYDVKM. The V segment lost 3 bases and the J segment 4 bases; nucleotides outside the gene matches: 4.

This clonotype was sampled from a human donor in a cohort sampled during active COVID-19. The V gene is TRBV28, the J gene TRBJ1-2, with TRBD1 identical over 11 bases. Sequencing input: peripheral blood. Here the CDR3 DNA reads TGTGCCAGCAGTTTCCCCGGGACAGGGGGCTATGGCTACACCTTC. It codes for CASSFPGTGGYGYTF.